This T cell receptor (beta chain) stems from a study of PD-1 blockade in classical Hodgkin lymphoma. The wider study: Intravenous infusions of nivolumab 3 mg/kg reached patients every 2 weeks.

As concerns this clone: Its antigen is not known.

Per the germline V gene, CDR1 is MGHRA and CDR2 is YSYEKL. The CDR3 length is 16 residues. J was trimmed by 5 bases and V by 4 bases; bases with no gene match: 9. Regarding the study as a whole: In CD4+ cells, TCR diversity went up significantly by C4D1, but in CD8+ cells it did not. Lower baseline TCR diversity marked trial partial responders and progressors. Relapsed/refractory patients reportedly had lower baseline diversity than newly diagnosed patients.

Sequenced by immunoSEQ multiplex PCR; TCRdb stores in-frame clones only, minus some. The sample has under 80,000 clones, about two thirds seen once; the top ten hold 7.5% to 9.5%. All patients relapsed after autologous stem cell transplantation, and brentuximab vedotin exposure varied. The chain has TRBV4-1 and TRBJ2-3, with 10 nucleotides matching TRBD1. This TCR was recovered from a human donor with classical Hodgkin lymphoma. The material was peripheral blood mononuclear cells (PBMCs), obtained before the second cycle of nivolumab. The CDR3 sequence: CASSPSLGQGGDTQYF. As DNA, the CDR3 is TGCGCCAGCAGCCCTAGCCTCGGACAGGGGGGAGATACGCAGTATTTT.